The text below deals with one T cell receptor (beta chain). Its specificity is unknown. TCR beta libraries were prepared from cDNA with unique molecular identifiers. TCRdb fed the PCR reads into MiXCR, producing one record per CDR3 protein. The data show 350,000 to 500,000 distinct CDR3 sequences, with approximately 39% seen just once and under 9% held by the top ten. These data come from a study of post-analysis software for immune sequencing data. Study context: The disease courses spanned relapsing-remitting, secondary progressive and progressive-relapsing forms of multiple sclerosis.

Regarding the study as a whole: Patients used four to six TRBV segments, including TRBV5-6, TRBV5-1 and TRBV20-1, more often than controls. Controls significantly exceeded multiple sclerosis patients in normalized Chao1 diversity.

CDR1 is SQVTM, CDR2 ANQGSEA, per germline. The V end was cut by 4 bases, the J end by 6 bases, with 13 bases between. This CDR3 has 12 residues. The sample comprised blood. The gene calls are TRBV29-1 and TRBJ2-7, with D tentatively TRBD1 (5 bases). The sequence was obtained from a girl aged 2 to 10 with multiple sclerosis. The CDR3, as DNA: TGCAGCGTTGTCCAGCAGGGCTCCGAGCAGTACTTC. It yields the protein CSVVQQGSEQYF.